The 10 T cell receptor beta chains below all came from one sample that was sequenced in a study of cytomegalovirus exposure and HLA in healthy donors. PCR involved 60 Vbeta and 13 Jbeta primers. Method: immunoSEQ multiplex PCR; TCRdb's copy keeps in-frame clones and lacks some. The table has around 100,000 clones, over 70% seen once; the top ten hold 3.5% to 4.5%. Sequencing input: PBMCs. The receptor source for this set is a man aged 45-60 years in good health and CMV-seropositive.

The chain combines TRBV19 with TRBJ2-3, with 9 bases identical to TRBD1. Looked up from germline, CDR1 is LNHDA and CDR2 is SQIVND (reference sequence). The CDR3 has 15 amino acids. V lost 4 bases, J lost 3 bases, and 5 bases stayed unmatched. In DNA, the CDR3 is TGTGCCAGTAGTACCGGGACAGGGCATACAGATACGCAGTATTTT. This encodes CASSTGTGHTDTQYF.

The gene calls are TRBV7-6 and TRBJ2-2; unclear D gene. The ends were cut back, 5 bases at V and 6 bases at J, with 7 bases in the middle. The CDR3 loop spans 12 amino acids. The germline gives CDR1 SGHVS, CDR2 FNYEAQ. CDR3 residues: CASSATSGELFF. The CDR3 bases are TGTGCCAGCAGCGCTACCTCCGGGGAGCTGTTTTTT. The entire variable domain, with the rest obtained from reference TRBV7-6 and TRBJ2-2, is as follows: GAGVSQSPRYKVTKRGQDVALRCDPISGHVSLYWYRQALGQGPEFLTYFNYEAQQDKSGLPNDRFSAERPEGSISTLTIQRTEQRDSAMYRCASSATSGELFFGEGSRLTVL.

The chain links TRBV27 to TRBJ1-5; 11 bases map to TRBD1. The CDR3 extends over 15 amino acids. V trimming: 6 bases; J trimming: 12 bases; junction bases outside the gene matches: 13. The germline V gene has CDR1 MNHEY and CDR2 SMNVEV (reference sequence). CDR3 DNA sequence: TGTGCCAGCAGGTCAACCGGGACAGGGGGGCGCGACCAGCATTTT. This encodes CASRSTGTGGRDQHF.

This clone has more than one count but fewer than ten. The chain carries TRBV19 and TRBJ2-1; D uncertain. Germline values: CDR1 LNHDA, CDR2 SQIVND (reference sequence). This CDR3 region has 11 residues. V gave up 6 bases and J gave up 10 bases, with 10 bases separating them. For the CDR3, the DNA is TGTGCCAGTAGGAATTTACGGGAGCAGTTCTTC. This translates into CASRNLREQFF. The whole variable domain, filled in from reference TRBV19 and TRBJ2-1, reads DGGITQSPKYLFRKEGQNVTLSCEQNLNHDAMYWYRQDPGQGLRLIYYSQIVNDFQKGDIAEGYSVSREKKESFPLTVTSAQKNPTAFYLCASRNLREQFFGPGTRLTVL.

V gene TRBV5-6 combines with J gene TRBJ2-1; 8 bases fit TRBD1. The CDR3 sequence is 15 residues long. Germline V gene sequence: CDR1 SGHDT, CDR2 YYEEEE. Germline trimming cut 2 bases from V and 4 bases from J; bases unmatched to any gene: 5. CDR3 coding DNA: TGTGCCAGCAGCTTAGACAGGGGCATTTACAATGAGCAGTTCTTC. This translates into CASSLDRGIYNEQFF. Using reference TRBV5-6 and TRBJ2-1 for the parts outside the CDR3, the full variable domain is DAGVTQSPTHLIKTRGQQVTLRCSPKSGHDTVSWYQQALGQGPQFIFQYYEEEERQRGNFPDRFSGHQFPNYSSELNVNALLLGDSALYLCASSLDRGIYNEQFFGPGTRLTVL.

The CDR3: CASSSWGTVDTGELFF. The CDR3, as DNA: TGTGCCAGCAGCTCTTGGGGGACAGTGGACACCGGGGAGCTGTTTTTT. The chain couples TRBV5-6 to TRBJ2-2, with 7 nucleotides matching TRBD1. This CDR3 is 16 amino acids long. Trimming took 3 bases from V and 3 from J; bases not matched to a gene: 8. Germline V gives CDR1 SGHDT, CDR2 YYEEEE.

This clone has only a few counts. Written as DNA, the CDR3 is TGTGCAAGTCGCTCAGTCCGGGGGGAGGGAAACATTCAGTACTTC. It specifies CASRSVRGEGNIQYF. This chain uses TRBV12-2 with TRBJ2-4; the D segment call TRBD2 is taken from the table without a DNA check. TRBV12-2 is a known pseudogene. The CDR3 has 15 amino acids.

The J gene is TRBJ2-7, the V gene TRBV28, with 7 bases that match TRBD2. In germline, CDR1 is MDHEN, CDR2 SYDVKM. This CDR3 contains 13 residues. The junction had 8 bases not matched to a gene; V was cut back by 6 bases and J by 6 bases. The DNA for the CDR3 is TGTGCCAGCAGAGCGGGACTCTTTTCCGAGCAGTACTTC. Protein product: CASRAGLFSEQYF.

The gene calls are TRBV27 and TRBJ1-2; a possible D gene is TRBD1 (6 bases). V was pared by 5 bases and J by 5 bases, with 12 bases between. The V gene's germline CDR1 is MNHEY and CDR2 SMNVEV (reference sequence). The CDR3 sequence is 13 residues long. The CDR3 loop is CASSPRDIYGYTF. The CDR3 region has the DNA TGTGCCAGCAGTCCAAGGGACATATATGGCTACACCTTC.

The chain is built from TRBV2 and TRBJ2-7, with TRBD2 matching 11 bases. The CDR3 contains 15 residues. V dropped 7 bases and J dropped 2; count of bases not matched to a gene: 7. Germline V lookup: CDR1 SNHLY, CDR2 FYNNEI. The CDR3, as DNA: TGTGCCAGCAACCCTCTAGCGGGAGGTCCCTACGAGCAGTACTTC. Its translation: CASNPLAGGPYEQYF.